The rows below give T cell receptor beta chains drawn from one sample of a study of identical twins. TCRdb fed the 5' RACE reads into MiXCR, producing one record per CDR3 protein. The sample lists about 790,000 distinct CDR3 sequences; around a sixth were seen once. A further study also used this sample, focusing on T cells expressing NK-cell markers.

Sequencing used PBMCs. These receptors all come from a woman aged 18-30 years in good health. CDR3s include the opening cysteine and the closing phenylalanine or tryptophan. The D gene is left open where the match is weak. Only part of the rows carry a size: once, few, many, or a class if the clone is expanded.

cdr3_nt cdr3_aa clone_size d_call j_call v_call
TGTGCCAGCAGCTTGGGGAGGGCGGGAGATACGCAGTATTTT CASSLGRAGDTQYF few TRBD2 TRBJ2-3 TRBV7-2
TGCGCCAGCAGCTCCGGACAGATGTTAGCTAACTATGGCTACACCTTC CASSSGQMLANYGYTF - - TRBJ1-2 TRBV5-1
TGCAGTGCGGGAGGACGGGACCAAGAGACCCAGTACTTC CSAGGRDQETQYF - - TRBJ2-5 TRBV20-1
TGTGCCAGCAGCCAAGATGGGGGACGGGGGAACACTGAAGCTTTCTTT CASSQDGGRGNTEAFF - - TRBJ1-1 TRBV4-2
TGTGCCAGTAGTATAGATGGTGGCGACACCGGGGAGCTGTTTTTT CASSIDGGDTGELFF - - TRBJ2-2 TRBV19
TGTGCCAGCACGGGGAATAATTCACCCCTCCACTTT CASTGNNSPLHF few - TRBJ1-6 TRBV25-1
TGTGCCAGCAGTTTTGGTACAGGCCAGTACTTC CASSFGTGQYF - - TRBJ2-7 TRBV27
TGTGCCAGCAGCTTAGTGCTGGGCGGGCAAGAGACCCAGTACTTC CASSLVLGGQETQYF few - TRBJ2-5 TRBV7-9
TGCAGTGCTAGAGATCCAGCGGGGGTCAAGGATACGCAGTATTTT CSARDPAGVKDTQYF few TRBD2 TRBJ2-3 TRBV20-1
TGTGCCAGCAGCGAAGGGACTAGCGGGAGTCGAGGTTGGCAGTACTTC CASSEGTSGSRGWQYF - TRBD2 TRBJ2-7 TRBV5-6
TGTGCCAGCCGGGAGGGGCTGAAAGCCGAGCAGTACTTC CASREGLKAEQYF - TRBD2 TRBJ2-7 TRBV6-1
TGTGCCAGCAGTTTCTCGGGACTCCTAGCCAAAAACATTCAGTACTTC CASSFSGLLAKNIQYF - - TRBJ2-4 TRBV7-9
TGTGCCAGCAGTTTAGGGGGGGCACGTAGCACCGGGGAGCTGTTTTTT CASSLGGARSTGELFF - - TRBJ2-2 TRBV12-3/TRBV12-4
TGTGCCATCAGCGGACTAGCGGGAAGCGGGGAGCTGTTTTTT CAISGLAGSGELFF - TRBD2 TRBJ2-2 TRBV10-3
TGTGCCAGCAGGGCCACCCGCGGACGGGTGAACACTGAAGCTTTCTTT CASRATRGRVNTEAFF - - TRBJ1-1 TRBV6-1
TGTGCCAGCAGCCAAGGGGAGAACGAGCAGTACTTC CASSQGENEQYF few - TRBJ2-7 TRBV7-9
TGTGCCAGCAGCGCAAGACTAGCGGGGGATCAAGAAGAGACCCAGTACTTC CASSARLAGDQEETQYF - TRBD2 TRBJ2-5 TRBV7-9
TGTGCCAGCAGCGTATCCGCGGGGAACTACAATGAGCAGTTCTTC CASSVSAGNYNEQFF few - TRBJ2-1 TRBV9
TGTGCCAGCAGTGACAGAGTGGACCAAGAGACCCAGTACTTC CASSDRVDQETQYF few - TRBJ2-5 TRBV7-8
TGTGCCAGCAGTGAAGCGTACAGGGAAGGCACTGAAGCTTTCTTT CASSEAYREGTEAFF - - TRBJ1-1 TRBV6-1
TGTGCCAGCAGTCGGTCCGACAGGGTCGCTGGCTACACCTTC CASSRSDRVAGYTF few TRBD1 TRBJ1-2 TRBV9
TGCGCCAGCAGGGTGAGCGGCCTACAGAACACCGGGGAGCTGTTTTTT CASRVSGLQNTGELFF many - TRBJ2-2 TRBV5-1
TGTGCCAGCAGCTACCCGGGGAACAATGAGCAGTTCTTC CASSYPGNNEQFF many - TRBJ2-1 TRBV5-5
TGTGCCAGCAGTTACGACAGTTCTAACTATGGCTACACCTTC CASSYDSSNYGYTF few - TRBJ1-2 TRBV6-5
TGTGCCAGCCAACCCCACATGGGGGAGTGGGATAGAGGGGAGCTGTTTTTT CASQPHMGEWDRGELFF few - TRBJ2-2 TRBV27
TGTGCCATCAGTGCGACTGGACAGGGGACCGGGGAGCTGTTTTTT CAISATGQGTGELFF few TRBD1 TRBJ2-2 TRBV10-3
TGTGCCAGCACCCAAGCGGAGACCCAGTACTTC CASTQAETQYF few - TRBJ2-5 TRBV6-2/TRBV6-3
TGCGCCAGCAGCTTGGCTAGTTTTGATGAGCAGTTCTTC CASSLASFDEQFF few - TRBJ2-1 TRBV5-1
TGTGCCAGCAGCACCCACTTACTAGCGGGGGAGACCCAGTACTTC CASSTHLLAGETQYF - TRBD2 TRBJ2-5 TRBV7-9
TGTGCCAGCAGTTTCAGGCTTGGGACTAGCGGCGAGCAGTACTTC CASSFRLGTSGEQYF many TRBD2 TRBJ2-7 TRBV12-3/TRBV12-4
TGTGCCAGCTCACTACGGACAGGGGGCACGGCCGCCAACTACGAGCAGTACTTC CASSLRTGGTAANYEQYF few TRBD1 TRBJ2-7 TRBV18
TGTGCCAGCAGCTTAGCAGGTGTGATCGATTCACCCCTCCACTTT CASSLAGVIDSPLHF - - TRBJ1-6 TRBV7-8
TGTGCCAGCAGCCGGGAGAGGGGTTGGGCTTTCTTT CASSRERGWAFF - - TRBJ1-1 TRBV12-3/TRBV12-4
TGCAGTGCTACCCAGGGGACGAACACCGGGGAGCTGTTTTTT CSATQGTNTGELFF - - TRBJ2-2 TRBV20-1
TGTGCCAGCAGTCGATTAACAGGGGGCATTGGCTACACCTTC CASSRLTGGIGYTF - TRBD1 TRBJ1-2 TRBV12-3/TRBV12-4
TGTGCCAGCAGTTTAGTAGGGGTCACGGAGACCCAGTACTTC CASSLVGVTETQYF - - TRBJ2-5 TRBV12-3/TRBV12-4
TGCAGTGCTAGGGGGGGGCAATCCTATAATTCACCCCTCCACTTT CSARGGQSYNSPLHF - - TRBJ1-6 TRBV20-1
TGTGCCAGCAGTTACTCGAGGAGGCCCGATGGCGAGCAGTACTTC CASSYSRRPDGEQYF - - TRBJ2-7 TRBV6-5
TGCAGTGCTATAGGGGGACAGGGGATCTACGAGCAGTACTTC CSAIGGQGIYEQYF many TRBD1 TRBJ2-7 TRBV20-1